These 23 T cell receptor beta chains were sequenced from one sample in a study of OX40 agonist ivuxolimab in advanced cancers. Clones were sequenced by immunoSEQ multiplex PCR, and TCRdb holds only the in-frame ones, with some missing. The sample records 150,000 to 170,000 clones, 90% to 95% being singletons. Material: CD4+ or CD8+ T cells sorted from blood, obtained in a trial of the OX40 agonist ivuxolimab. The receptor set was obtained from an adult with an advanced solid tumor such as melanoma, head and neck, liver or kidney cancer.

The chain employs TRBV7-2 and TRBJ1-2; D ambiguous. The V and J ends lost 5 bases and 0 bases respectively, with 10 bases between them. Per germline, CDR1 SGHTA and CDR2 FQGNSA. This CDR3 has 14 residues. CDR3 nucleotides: TGTGCCAGCAGCCGTCCCGGAGCTAACTATGGCTACACCTTC. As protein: CASSRPGANYGYTF. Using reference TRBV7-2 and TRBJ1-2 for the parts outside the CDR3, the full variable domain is GAGVSQSPSNKVTEKGKDVELRCDPISGHTALYWYRQSLGQGLEFLIYFQGNSAPDKSGLPSDRFSAERTGGSVSTLTIQRTQQEDSAVYLCASSRPGANYGYTFGSGTRLTVV.

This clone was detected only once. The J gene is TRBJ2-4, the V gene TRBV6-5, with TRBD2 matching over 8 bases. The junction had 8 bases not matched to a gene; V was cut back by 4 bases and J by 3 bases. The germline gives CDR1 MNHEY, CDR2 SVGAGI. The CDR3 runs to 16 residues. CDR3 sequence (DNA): TGTGCCAGCAGTTTCTCAGCGGGAGAAGGCAAAAACATTCAGTACTTC. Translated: CASSFSAGEGKNIQYF.

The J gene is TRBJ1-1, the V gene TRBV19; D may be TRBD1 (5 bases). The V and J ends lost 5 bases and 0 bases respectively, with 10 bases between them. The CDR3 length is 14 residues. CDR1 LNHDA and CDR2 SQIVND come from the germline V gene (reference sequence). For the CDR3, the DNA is TGTGCCAGTAGTTCGGCAGGGTTGAACACTGAAGCTTTCTTT. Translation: CASSSAGLNTEAFF. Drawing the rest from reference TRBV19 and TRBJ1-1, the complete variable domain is DGGITQSPKYLFRKEGQNVTLSCEQNLNHDAMYWYRQDPGQGLRLIYYSQIVNDFQKGDIAEGYSVSREKKESFPLTVTSAQKNPTAFYLCASSSAGLNTEAFFGQGTRLTVV.

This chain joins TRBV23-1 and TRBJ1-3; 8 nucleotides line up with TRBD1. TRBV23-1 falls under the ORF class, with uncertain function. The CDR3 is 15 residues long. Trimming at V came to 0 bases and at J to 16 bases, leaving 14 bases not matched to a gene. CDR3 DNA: TGCGCCAGCAGTCAATCTTCGGGACAGGCCCCGACTTCTTATTTT. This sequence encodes CASSQSSGQAPTSYF.

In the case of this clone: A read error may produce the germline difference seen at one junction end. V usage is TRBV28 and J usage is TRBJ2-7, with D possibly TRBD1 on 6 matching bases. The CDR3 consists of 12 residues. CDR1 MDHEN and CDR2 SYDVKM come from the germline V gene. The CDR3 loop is CASSPTGYKQYF. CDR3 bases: TGTGCCAGCAGCCCGACAGGCTACAAGCAGTACTTC.

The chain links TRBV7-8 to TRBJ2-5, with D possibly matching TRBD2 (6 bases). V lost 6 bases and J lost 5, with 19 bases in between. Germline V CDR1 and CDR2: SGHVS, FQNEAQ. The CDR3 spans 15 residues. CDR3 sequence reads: CASRYSPGLGETQYF. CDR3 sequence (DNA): TGTGCCAGCAGATACTCCCCGGGACTCGGCGAGACCCAGTACTTC.

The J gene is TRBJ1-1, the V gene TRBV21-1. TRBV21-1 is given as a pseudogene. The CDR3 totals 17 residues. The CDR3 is CASSTQFPLQGGTEAFF. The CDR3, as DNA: TGTGCCAGCAGCACCCAATTCCCCCTACAGGGAGGCACTGAAGCTTTCTTT.

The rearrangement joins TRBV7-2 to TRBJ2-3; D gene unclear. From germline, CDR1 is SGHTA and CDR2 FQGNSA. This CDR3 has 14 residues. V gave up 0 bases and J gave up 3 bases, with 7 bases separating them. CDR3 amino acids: CASSLAGATDTQYF. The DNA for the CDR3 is TGTGCCAGCAGCTTAGCGGGCGCTACAGATACGCAGTATTTT.

CDR3 sequence: CASSQVGGRRNTEAFF. The DNA of the CDR3 is TGCGCCAGCAGCCAAGTGGGTGGGCGGAGGAACACTGAAGCTTTCTTT. V usage is TRBV4-3 and J usage is TRBJ1-1; D is ambiguous. Germline V lookup: CDR1 LGHNA, CDR2 YSLEER. The ends were cut back, 1 base at V and 1 base at J, with 13 bases in the middle. The CDR3 is made up of 16 amino acids.

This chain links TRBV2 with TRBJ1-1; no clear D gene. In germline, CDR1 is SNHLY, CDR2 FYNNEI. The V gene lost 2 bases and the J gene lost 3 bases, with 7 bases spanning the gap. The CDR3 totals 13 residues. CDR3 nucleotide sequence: TGTGCCAGCAGTGAAACGGAGGACACTGAAGCTTTCTTT. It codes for CASSETEDTEAFF.

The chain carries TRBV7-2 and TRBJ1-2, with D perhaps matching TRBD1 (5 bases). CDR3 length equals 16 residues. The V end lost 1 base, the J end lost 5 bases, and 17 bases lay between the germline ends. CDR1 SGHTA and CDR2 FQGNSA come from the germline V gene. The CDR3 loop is CASSLGVEPRGYGYTF. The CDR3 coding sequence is TGTGCCAGCAGCTTAGGGGTGGAGCCCCGGGGGTATGGCTACACCTTC.

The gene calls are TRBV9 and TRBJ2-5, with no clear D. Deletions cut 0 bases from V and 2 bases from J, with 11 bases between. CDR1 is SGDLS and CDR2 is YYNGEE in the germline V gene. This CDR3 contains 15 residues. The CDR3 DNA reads TGTGCCAGCAGCGTAGGACCTCTAGAGCAAGAGACCCAGTACTTC. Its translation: CASSVGPLEQETQYF.

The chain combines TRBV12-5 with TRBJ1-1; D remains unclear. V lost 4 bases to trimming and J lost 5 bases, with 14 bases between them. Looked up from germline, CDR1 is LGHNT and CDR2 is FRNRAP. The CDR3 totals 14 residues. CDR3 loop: CASGYQEVGTEAFF. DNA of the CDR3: TGTGCTAGTGGTTATCAGGAGGTCGGGACTGAAGCTTTCTTT. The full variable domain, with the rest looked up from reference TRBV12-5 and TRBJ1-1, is DARVTQTPRHKVTEMGQEVTMRCQPILGHNTVFWYRQTMMQGLELLAYFRNRAPLDDSGMPKDRFSAEMPDATLATLKIQPSEPRDSAVYFCASGYQEVGTEAFFGQGTRLTVV.

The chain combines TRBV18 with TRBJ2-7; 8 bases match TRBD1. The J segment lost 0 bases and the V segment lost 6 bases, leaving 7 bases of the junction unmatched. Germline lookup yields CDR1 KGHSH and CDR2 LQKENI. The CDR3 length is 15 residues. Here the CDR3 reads CASSPGTGDSYEQYF. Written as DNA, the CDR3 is TGTGCCAGCTCGCCCGGGACAGGAGACTCCTACGAGCAGTACTTC.

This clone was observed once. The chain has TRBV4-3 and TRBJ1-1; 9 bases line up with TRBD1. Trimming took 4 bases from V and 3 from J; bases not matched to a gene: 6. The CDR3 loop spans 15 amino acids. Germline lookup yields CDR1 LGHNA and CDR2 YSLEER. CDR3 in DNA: TGCGCCAGCAGCCGATTACAGGGGGCTTACACTGAAGCTTTCTTT. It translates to CASSRLQGAYTEAFF.

The CDR3 DNA reads TGTGCCAGCAGCTTAAACAATCCCAATCAGCCCCAGCATTTT. It codes for CASSLNNPNQPQHF. V and J are TRBV7-4 and TRBJ1-5; D call uncertain. V was shortened by 2 bases and J by 3 bases, with 8 bases between the two germline ends. CDR1 SGHVT and CDR2 SQSDAQ come from the germline V gene. This CDR3 is 14 amino acids long.

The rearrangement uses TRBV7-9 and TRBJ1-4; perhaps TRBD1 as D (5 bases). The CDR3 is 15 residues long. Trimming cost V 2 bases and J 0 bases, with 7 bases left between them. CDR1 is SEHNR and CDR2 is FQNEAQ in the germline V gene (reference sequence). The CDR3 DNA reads TGTGCCAGCAGCTTACAGGGTGCAACTAATGAAAAACTGTTTTTT. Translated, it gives CASSLQGATNEKLFF.

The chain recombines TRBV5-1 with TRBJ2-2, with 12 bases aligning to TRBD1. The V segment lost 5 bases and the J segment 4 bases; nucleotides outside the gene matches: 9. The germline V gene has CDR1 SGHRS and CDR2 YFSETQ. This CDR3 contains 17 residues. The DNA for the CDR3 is TGCGCCAGCAGGGATGGGACAGGGGGCGTCGTCACCGGGGAGCTGTTTTTT. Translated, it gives CASRDGTGGVVTGELFF.

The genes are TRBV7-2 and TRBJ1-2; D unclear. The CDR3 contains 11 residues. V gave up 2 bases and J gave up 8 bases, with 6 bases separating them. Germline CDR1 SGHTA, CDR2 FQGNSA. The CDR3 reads CASSLMTGYTF. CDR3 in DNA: TGTGCCAGCAGCTTAATGACAGGCTACACCTTC.

CDR3 sequence reads: CASSPEGGWETQYF. CDR3 DNA sequence: TGTGCCAGCAGCCCCGAAGGGGGCTGGGAGACCCAGTACTTC. This chain connects TRBV5-4 to TRBJ2-5, with 7 positions matching TRBD1. The CDR3 consists of 14 residues. The germline CDR1 and CDR2 sequences are SGHNT and YYREEE (reference sequence). The trim removed 4 bases at V and 5 bases at J, leaving 8 bases unmatched.

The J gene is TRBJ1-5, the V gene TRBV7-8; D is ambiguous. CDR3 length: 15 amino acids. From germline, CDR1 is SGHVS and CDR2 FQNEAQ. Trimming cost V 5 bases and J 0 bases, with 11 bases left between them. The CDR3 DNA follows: TGTGCCAGCAGCCCCGGTCCATATAGCAATCAGCCCCAGCATTTT. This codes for CASSPGPYSNQPQHF.

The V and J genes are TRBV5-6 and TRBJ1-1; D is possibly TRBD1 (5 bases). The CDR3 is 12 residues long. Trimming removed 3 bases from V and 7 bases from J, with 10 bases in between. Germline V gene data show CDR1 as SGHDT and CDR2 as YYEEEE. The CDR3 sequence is CASSWGYFEAFF. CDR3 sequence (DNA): TGTGCCAGCAGCTGGGGGTACTTTGAAGCTTTCTTT.

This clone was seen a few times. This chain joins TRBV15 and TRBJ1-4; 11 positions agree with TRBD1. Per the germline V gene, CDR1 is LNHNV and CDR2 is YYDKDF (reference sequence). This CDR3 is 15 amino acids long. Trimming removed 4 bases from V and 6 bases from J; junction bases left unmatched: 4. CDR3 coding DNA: TGTGCCACCAGCACTAGGACAGGGGGCCATGAAAAACTGTTTTTT. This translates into CATSTRTGGHEKLFF.